Below, 7 T cell receptor beta chains from the same sample are listed, as sequenced in a study of blood T cell repertoires in COVID-19. The data were produced by immunoSEQ multiplex PCR, yet TCRdb's version contains in-frame clones alone and is incomplete. The sample yields 200,000 to 250,000 clones, around 90% seen once. Material for sequencing was peripheral blood. All receptors come from a man aged 25-45 years with COVID-19, enrolled during active disease.

The chain combines TRBV10-3 with TRBJ2-1; TRBD1 is a possible D gene (5 bases). The CDR3 is made up of 14 amino acids. Per the germline V gene, CDR1 is ENHRY and CDR2 is SYGVKD. V was pared by 4 bases and J by 4 bases, with 11 bases between. In nucleotides, the CDR3 is TGTGCCATCAGTGGAGAAGGGGCATACAATGAGCAGTTCTTC. Protein: CAISGEGAYNEQFF.

V gene TRBV21-1 combines with J gene TRBJ2-2; the tabulated D call, TRBD2, remains unverified against the DNA. TRBV21-1 is tagged as a pseudogene. The CDR3 totals 14 residues. CDR3 bases: TGTGCCAGTCTTAGGACTGAATGCACCGGGGAGCTGTTTTTT. Translating gives CASLRTECTGELFF.

This sequence joins TRBV5-4 and TRBJ2-1; the match to TRBD2 covers 8 bases. CDR3 length equals 15 residues. Germline CDR1 SGHNT, CDR2 YYREEE (reference sequence). The V and J ends lost 3 bases and 10 bases, in that order; junction bases with no gene match: 12. The CDR3 spells CASSSSGGGVGEQFF. CDR3 nucleotide sequence: TGTGCCAGCAGCTCGAGCGGGGGAGGGGTTGGAGAGCAGTTCTTC.

The rearrangement uses TRBV30 and TRBJ2-3, with D hard to call. The germline V gene encodes CDR1 GTSNPN and CDR2 SVGIG (reference sequence). Trimming took 7 bases from V and 0 from J, leaving 11 bases between them. CDR3 size: 13 residues. The DNA of the CDR3 is TGTGCCTATATACTGCGGAGCACAGATACGCAGTATTTT. Residues: CAYILRSTDTQYF.

CDR3 bases: TGTGCCAGCAGTTATAGGTACAGGGGGCGAGGTGAGCAGTTCTTC. Protein: CASSYRYRGRGEQFF. This chain joins TRBV6-5 and TRBJ2-1; 9 nucleotides line up with TRBD1. The CDR3 runs to 15 residues. J was trimmed by 9 bases and V by 3 bases; bases with no gene match: 9. The germline gives CDR1 MNHEY, CDR2 SVGAGI.

This clone has a single count. V gene TRBV7-9 combines with J gene TRBJ1-2; D ambiguous. Germline V gene lookup returns CDR1 SEHNR and CDR2 FQNEAQ (reference sequence). The ends were cut back, 7 bases at V and 5 bases at J, with 11 bases in the middle. This CDR3 contains 12 residues. This chain's CDR3 is CASTSLSYGYTF. The CDR3 DNA is TGTGCCAGCACCTCTTTGTCGTATGGCTACACCTTC.

This chain links TRBV11-2 with TRBJ2-6, with D possibly being TRBD1 (5 bases). This CDR3 comprises 16 residues. Germline CDR1 reads SGHAT; CDR2 reads FQNNGV. V lost 10 bases and J lost 4, with 20 bases in between. The CDR3, as DNA: TGTGCCACCTCCCACTTGCAGGGAACCGGGGCCAACGTCCTGACTTTC. This translates into CATSHLQGTGANVLTF.